The T cell receptor (beta chain) under discussion was sequenced for a study of radiotherapy plus CTLA-4 blockade in lung cancer. Findings and caveats of the study: Interferon-beta and early blood T cell clone dynamics reportedly predicted response best. Blood TCR clones of tumor origin expanded after radiotherapy plus ipilimumab.

TCRdb keeps only in-frame clones here, not all; method: immunoSEQ multiplex PCR. The sample shows about 35,000 clones, around 85% of them seen only once. Treatment of patients with chemo-refractory metastatic non-small-cell lung cancer consisted of focal radiation plus CTLA-4 blockade with ipilimumab. Trimming removed 5 bases from V and 2 bases from J; junction bases left unmatched: 5. The CDR3 totals 15 residues. Germline CDR1 is LNHDA and CDR2 is SQIVND (reference sequence). Comments on this clone: Its antigen is unidentified.

Source: peripheral blood, taken from a patient treated with radiotherapy plus ipilimumab. V usage is TRBV19 and J usage is TRBJ2-7; the match to TRBD1 covers 11 bases. The clonotype originates from a human donor with non-small cell lung cancer who had stable disease on radiotherapy plus ipilimumab. The CDR3 sequence: CASSHGTGGPYEQYF. As DNA, the CDR3 is TGTGCCAGTAGTCACGGGACAGGGGGGCCCTACGAGCAGTACTTC.